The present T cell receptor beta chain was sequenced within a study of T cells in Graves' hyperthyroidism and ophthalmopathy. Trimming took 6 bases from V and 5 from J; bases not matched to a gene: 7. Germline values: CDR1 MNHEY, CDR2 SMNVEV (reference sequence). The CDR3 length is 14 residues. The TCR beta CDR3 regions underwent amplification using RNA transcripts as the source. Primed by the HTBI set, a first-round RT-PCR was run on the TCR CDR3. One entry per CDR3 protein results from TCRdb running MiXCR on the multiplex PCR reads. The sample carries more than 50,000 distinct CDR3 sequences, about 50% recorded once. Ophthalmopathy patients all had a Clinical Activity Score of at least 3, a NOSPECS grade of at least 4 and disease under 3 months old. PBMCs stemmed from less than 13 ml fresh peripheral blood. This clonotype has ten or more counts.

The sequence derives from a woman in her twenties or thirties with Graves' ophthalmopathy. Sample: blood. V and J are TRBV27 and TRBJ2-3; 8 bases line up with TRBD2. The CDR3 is CASRSSGSRDTQYF. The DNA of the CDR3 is TGTGCCAGCAGGAGCAGCGGGAGTCGAGATACGCAGTATTTT.